What follows are 22 T cell receptor beta chains derived from one specimen sequenced in a study of beta chain features in type 1 diabetes. What was sequenced were expressed TCRB transcripts, since all of the isolated RNA had been reverse transcribed. Clones were read by immunoSEQ multiplex PCR, and TCRdb kept only the in-frame ones, dropping some. The repertoire holds 130,000 to 150,000 clones, with nearly 50% as singletons. Sequencing was done on a sample of Tregs from blood. The receptor set was obtained from a man younger than 35 in good health.

CDR3 sequence reads: CASSFLSAIRYEQYF. The CDR3 nucleotides are TGTGCCAGCAGCTTCTTATCAGCGATACGCTACGAGCAGTACTTC. V is TRBV5-6 and J is TRBJ2-5; D is uncertain. The J call could be wrong; TRBJ2-7 is a better fit for the DNA end. This CDR3 is built from 15 residues. Germline V gene lookup returns CDR1 SGHDT and CDR2 YYEEEE.

The chain uses TRBV5-1 and TRBJ1-1, with D tentatively TRBD1 (6 bases). V was shortened by 4 bases and J by 5 bases, with 12 bases between the two germline ends. CDR1 is SGHRS, CDR2 YFSETQ, per germline. CDR3 length: 13 residues. CDR3 loop: CASSRETGTEAFF. In DNA, the CDR3 is TGCGCCAGCAGCCGGGAAACAGGGACTGAAGCTTTCTTT.

This chain joins TRBV7-3 and TRBJ2-1; tentative D call: TRBD2 (6 bases). This CDR3 comprises 16 residues. Deletions cut 4 bases from V and 0 bases from J, with 13 bases between. Germline V lookup: CDR1 SGHTA, CDR2 FQGTGA. This CDR3 is CASSSGTQSSYNEQFF. CDR3 coding DNA: TGTGCCAGCAGCTCCGGGACTCAGAGCTCCTACAATGAGCAGTTCTTC.

V and J are TRBV28 and TRBJ1-2; 7 nucleotides line up with TRBD1. V lost 4 bases, J lost 2 bases, and 1 base stayed unmatched. Germline-derived CDR1 and CDR2 are MDHEN and SYDVKM. CDR3 length: 13 residues. Here the CDR3 DNA reads TGTGCCAGCAGTTCACAGGGGAACTATGGCTACACCTTC. Translated, it gives CASSSQGNYGYTF.

Only a few counts were recorded for this clone. V and J are TRBV20-1 and TRBJ2-1; D is perhaps TRBD1 (5 bases). The CDR3 is 11 residues long. The germline V gene encodes CDR1 DFQATT and CDR2 SNEGSKA (reference sequence). The V and J ends lost 2 bases and 8 bases respectively, with 7 bases between them. The CDR3: CSARMGHEQFF. The CDR3 DNA reads TGCAGTGCTAGAATGGGGCATGAGCAGTTCTTC.

The chain couples TRBV10-3 to TRBJ2-3; 7 bases agree with TRBD2. J was trimmed by 1 base and V by 4 bases; bases with no gene match: 5. The CDR3 runs 15 residues. From germline, CDR1 is ENHRY and CDR2 SYGVKD. Written as DNA, the CDR3 is TGTGCCATCAGTGGTGGGAGGGATCGCACAGATACGCAGTATTTT. Protein product: CAISGGRDRTDTQYF.

The V gene is TRBV2, the J gene TRBJ1-1; D remains ambiguous. V lost 3 bases to trimming and J lost 0 bases, with 17 bases between them. The CDR3 loop spans 17 amino acids. Germline-derived CDR1 and CDR2 are SNHLY and FYNNEI. As DNA, the CDR3 is TGTGCCAGCAGTGAGATGGGCCTACCTTCCATGAACACTGAAGCTTTCTTT. Amino acid sequence: CASSEMGLPSMNTEAFF.

The J gene is TRBJ1-5, the V gene TRBV28; D remains ambiguous. The CDR3 contains 15 residues. The V gene lost 5 bases and the J gene lost 4 bases, with 15 bases spanning the gap. Germline V CDR1 and CDR2: MDHEN, SYDVKM. The CDR3 DNA reads as TGTGCCAGCAGTCAGAGAGGTCCATGGAATCAGCCCCAGCATTTT. Translation gives CASSQRGPWNQPQHF.

The V and J genes are TRBV28 and TRBJ2-1, with 8 bases fitting TRBD2. V lost 7 bases to trimming and J lost 6 bases; unmatched junction nucleotides: 11. Germline CDR1 reads MDHEN; CDR2 reads SYDVKM. This CDR3 contains 15 residues. CDR3 DNA: TGTGCCAGCACCCTAGGGGGACTAGTCTCCAATGAGCAGTTCTTC. It encodes CASTLGGLVSNEQFF.

Only a few counts were recorded for this clone. The chain recombines TRBV18 with TRBJ2-7, with no clear D. CDR1 is KGHSH and CDR2 is LQKENI in the germline V gene. The CDR3 loop spans 13 amino acids. V gave up 2 bases and J gave up 2 bases, with 7 bases separating them. The CDR3 bases are TGTGCCAGCTCACCAACGGAGACCTACGAGCAGTACTTC. It yields the protein CASSPTETYEQYF.

J is TRBJ2-3 and V is TRBV18; 8 bases line up with TRBD2. From germline, CDR1 is KGHSH and CDR2 LQKENI. This CDR3 comprises 11 residues. CDR3 nucleotide sequence: TGTGTAGCGGGATCCACAGATACGCAGTATTTT. This sequence encodes CVAGSTDTQYF.

This chain connects TRBV18 to TRBJ1-1; possibly TRBD1 for D (5 bases). The V gene's germline CDR1 is KGHSH and CDR2 LQKENI. V lost 3 bases and J 1 base, leaving 15 bases between the germline ends. There are 16 residues in the CDR3. CDR3 loop: CASSPIQATQNTEAFF. Written as DNA, the CDR3 is TGTGCCAGCTCACCCATACAGGCGACCCAGAACACTGAAGCTTTCTTT.

This CDR3 reads CASSLDRSYGYTF. For the CDR3, the DNA is TGTGCCAGCAGCCTGGACAGGAGCTATGGCTACACCTTC. The chain employs TRBV7-9 and TRBJ1-2, with 7 bases that match TRBD1. With 5 bases clipped from V and 4 bases from J, the junction kept 4 bases outside the gene matches. The V gene's germline CDR1 is SEHNR and CDR2 FQNEAQ (reference sequence). CDR3 length: 13 amino acids.

The chain recombines TRBV14 with TRBJ1-6; 7 nucleotides agree with TRBD1. Germline V gene lookup returns CDR1 SGHDN and CDR2 FVKESK. Trimming removed 0 bases from V and 7 bases from J; junction bases left unmatched: 6. This CDR3 is 16 amino acids long. CDR3 DNA sequence: TGTGCCAGCAGCCAAGATCAGGGACAGAGGAATTCACCCCTCCACTTT. It encodes CASSQDQGQRNSPLHF.

The chain employs TRBV18 and TRBJ2-1; 7 bases are a match to TRBD1. V was clipped by 5 bases and J by 5 bases; unmatched bases: 12. This CDR3 spans 16 amino acids. Germline CDR1 and CDR2: KGHSH and LQKENI. CDR3 coding DNA: TGTGCCAGCTCAATTCCCGGGACAGCCTACAACAATGAGCAGTTCTTC. Protein sequence: CASSIPGTAYNNEQFF.

The chain is built from TRBV5-4 and TRBJ2-3; 10 nucleotides match TRBD2. The germline CDR1 and CDR2 sequences are SGHNT and YYREEE (reference sequence). CDR3 length equals 16 residues. Trimming at V came to 1 base and at J to 3 bases, leaving 5 bases not matched to a gene. In DNA form, the CDR3 reads TGTGCCAGCAGCTTGCGGGTAGCGGGAGGAACAGATACGCAGTATTTT. Its protein product is CASSLRVAGGTDTQYF.

The chain has TRBV30 and TRBJ1-1; 9 bases match TRBD1. The CDR3 is 19 residues long. Looked up from germline, CDR1 is GTSNPN and CDR2 is SVGIG (reference sequence). Losses at the gene ends were 0 bases for V and 1 base for J; bases not matched to a gene: 15. In DNA form, the CDR3 reads TGTGCCTGGAGTGTACAGGGTATGAGTGGGACAGGGAGGAACACTGAAGCTTTCTTT. Amino acids: CAWSVQGMSGTGRNTEAFF.

This clone was observed a handful of times. This chain uses TRBV5-1 with TRBJ2-1; 11 bases are a match to TRBD2. J gave up 8 bases and V 9 bases, and 7 bases lay outside the gene matches. Germline CDR1 and CDR2: SGHRS and YFSETQ. The CDR3 contains 13 residues. DNA of the CDR3: TGCGCCACCGGGACTAGCGGATTTGATGAGCAGTTCTTC. This translates into CATGTSGFDEQFF.

Only a few counts were recorded for this clone. The gene calls are TRBV28 and TRBJ2-5; 13 bases map to TRBD2. CDR3 length: 16 residues. J lost 1 base, V lost 8 bases, and 7 bases had no gene match. Germline loops: CDR1 MDHEN, CDR2 SYDVKM. As DNA, the CDR3 is TGTGCCAGCCAGGGACTAGCGGGGACATCCCAAGAGACCCAGTACTTC. Translating gives CASQGLAGTSQETQYF.

The table lists this clone with a few counts. V gene TRBV7-4 combines with J gene TRBJ2-4, with D perhaps TRBD2 (6 bases). CDR3 length equals 12 residues. The germline gives CDR1 SGHVT, CDR2 SQSDAQ. Trimming cost V 9 bases and J 7 bases, with 13 bases left between them. The chain's CDR3 is CARRASENIQYF. In DNA, the CDR3 is TGTGCCAGGAGGGCTAGCGAGAACATTCAGTACTTC.

The rearrangement joins TRBV6-6 to TRBJ2-3; 7 bases match TRBD2. J gave up 1 base and V 2 bases, and 6 bases lay outside the gene matches. Germline V gene sequence: CDR1 MNHNY, CDR2 SVGAGI (reference sequence). The CDR3 spans 16 residues. The CDR3: CASSYPSAGGTDTQYF. CDR3 sequence (DNA): TGTGCCAGCAGTTACCCCTCGGCGGGAGGCACAGATACGCAGTATTTT.

This sequence joins TRBV6-4 and TRBJ2-1; the D gene is possibly TRBD1 (5 bases). Trimming removed 5 bases at V and 5 bases at J, with 7 bases between. This CDR3 is built from 12 residues. From germline, CDR1 is MRHNA and CDR2 SNTAGT. The CDR3 nucleotides read TGTGCCAGCAGTAAGGGGAACAATGAGCAGTTCTTC. It yields the protein CASSKGNNEQFF.